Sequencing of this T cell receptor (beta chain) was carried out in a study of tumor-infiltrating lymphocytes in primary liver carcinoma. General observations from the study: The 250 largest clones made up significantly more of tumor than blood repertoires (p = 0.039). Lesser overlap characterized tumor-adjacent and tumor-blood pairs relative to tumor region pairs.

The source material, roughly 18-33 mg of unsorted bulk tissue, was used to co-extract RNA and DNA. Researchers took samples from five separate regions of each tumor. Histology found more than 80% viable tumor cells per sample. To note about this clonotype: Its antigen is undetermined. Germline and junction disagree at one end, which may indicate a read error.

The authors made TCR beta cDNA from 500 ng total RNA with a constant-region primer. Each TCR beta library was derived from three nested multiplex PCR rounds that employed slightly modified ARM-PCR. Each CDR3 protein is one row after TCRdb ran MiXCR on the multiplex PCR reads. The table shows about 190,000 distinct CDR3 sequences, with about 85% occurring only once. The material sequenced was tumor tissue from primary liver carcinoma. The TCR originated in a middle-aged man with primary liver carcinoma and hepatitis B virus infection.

The CDR3 DNA follows: TGTGTCAGCATGGTGACAGCGAACACCGGGGAGCTGTTTTTT. It translates to CVSMVTANTGELFF. The rearrangement joins TRBV12-3 or TRBV12-4 to TRBJ2-2; D is perhaps TRBD1 (5 bases). This CDR3 contains 14 residues.